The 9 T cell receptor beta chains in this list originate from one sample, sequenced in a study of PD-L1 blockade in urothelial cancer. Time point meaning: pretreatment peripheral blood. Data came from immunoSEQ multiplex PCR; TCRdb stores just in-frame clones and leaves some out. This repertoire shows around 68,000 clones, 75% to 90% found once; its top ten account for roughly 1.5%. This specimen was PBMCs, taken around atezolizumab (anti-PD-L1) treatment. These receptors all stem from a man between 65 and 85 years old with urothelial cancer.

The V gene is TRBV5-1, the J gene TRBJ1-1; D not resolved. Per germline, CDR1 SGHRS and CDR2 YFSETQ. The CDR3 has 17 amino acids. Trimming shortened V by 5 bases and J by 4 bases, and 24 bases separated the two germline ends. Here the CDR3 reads CASRMEAALHQATEAFF. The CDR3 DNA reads TGCGCCAGCAGGATGGAGGCGGCACTCCATCAGGCCACTGAAGCTTTCTTT.

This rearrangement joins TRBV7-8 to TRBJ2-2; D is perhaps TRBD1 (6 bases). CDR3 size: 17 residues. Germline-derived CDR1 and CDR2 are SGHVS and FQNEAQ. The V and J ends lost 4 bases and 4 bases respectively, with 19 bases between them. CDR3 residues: CASSSYRRGIGTGELFF. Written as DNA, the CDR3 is TGTGCCAGCAGCTCATATCGCAGGGGAATAGGCACCGGGGAGCTGTTTTTT. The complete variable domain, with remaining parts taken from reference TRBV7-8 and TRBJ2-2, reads GAGVSQSPRYKVAKRGQDVALRCDPISGHVSLFWYQQALGQGPEFLTYFQNEAQLDKSGLPSDRFFAERPEGSVSTLKIQRTQQEDSAVYLCASSSYRRGIGTGELFFGEGSRLTVL.

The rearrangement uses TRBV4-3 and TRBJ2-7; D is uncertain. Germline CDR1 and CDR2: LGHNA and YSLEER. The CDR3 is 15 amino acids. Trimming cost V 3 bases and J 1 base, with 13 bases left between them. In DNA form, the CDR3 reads TGCGCCAGCAGCCAGGCATGGGCTTCATCCTACGAGCAGTACTTC. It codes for CASSQAWASSYEQYF.

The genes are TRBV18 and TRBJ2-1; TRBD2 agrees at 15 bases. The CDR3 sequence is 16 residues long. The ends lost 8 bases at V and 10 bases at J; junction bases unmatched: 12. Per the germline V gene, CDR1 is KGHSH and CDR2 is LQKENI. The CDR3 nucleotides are TGTGCCAGCAAGGGACTAGCGGGAGGAGCCGAATGGGAGCAGTTCTTC. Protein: CASKGLAGGAEWEQFF.

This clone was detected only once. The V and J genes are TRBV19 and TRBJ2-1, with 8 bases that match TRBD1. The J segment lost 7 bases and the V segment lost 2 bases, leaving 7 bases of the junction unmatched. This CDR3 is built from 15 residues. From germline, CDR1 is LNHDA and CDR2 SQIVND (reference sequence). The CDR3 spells CASSISEDRANEQFF. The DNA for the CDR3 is TGTGCCAGTAGTATATCGGAGGACAGGGCTAATGAGCAGTTCTTC.

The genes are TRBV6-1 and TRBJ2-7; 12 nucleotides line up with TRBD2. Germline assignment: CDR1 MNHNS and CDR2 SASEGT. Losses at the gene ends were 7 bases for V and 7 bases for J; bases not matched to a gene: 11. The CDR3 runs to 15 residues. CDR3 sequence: CASTSRLAGAEEQYF. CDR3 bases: TGTGCCAGCACCTCCCGACTAGCGGGAGCGGAAGAGCAGTACTTC.

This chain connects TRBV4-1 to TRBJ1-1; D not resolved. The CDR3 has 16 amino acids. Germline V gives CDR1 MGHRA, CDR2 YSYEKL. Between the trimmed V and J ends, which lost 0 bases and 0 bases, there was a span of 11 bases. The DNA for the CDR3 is TGCGCCAGCAGCCAAGATCCCCCGGGAATGAACACTGAAGCTTTCTTT. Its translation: CASSQDPPGMNTEAFF.

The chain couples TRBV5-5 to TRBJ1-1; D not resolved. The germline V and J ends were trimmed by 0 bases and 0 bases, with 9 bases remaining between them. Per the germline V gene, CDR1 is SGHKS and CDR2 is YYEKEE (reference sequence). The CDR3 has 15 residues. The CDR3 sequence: CASSLAESMNTEAFF. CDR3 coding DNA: TGTGCCAGCAGCTTGGCCGAAAGCATGAACACTGAAGCTTTCTTT. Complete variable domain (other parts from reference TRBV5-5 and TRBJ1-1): DAGVTQSPTHLIKTRGQQVTLRCSPISGHKSVSWYQQVLGQGPQFIFQYYEKEERGRGNFPDRFSARQFPNYSSELNVNALLLGDSALYLCASSLAESMNTEAFFGQGTRLTVV.

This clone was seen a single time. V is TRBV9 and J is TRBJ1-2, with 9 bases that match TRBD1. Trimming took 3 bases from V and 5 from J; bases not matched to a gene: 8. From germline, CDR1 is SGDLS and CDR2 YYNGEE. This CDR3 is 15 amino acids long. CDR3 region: CASSAGQGSKYGYTF. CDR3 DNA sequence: TGTGCCAGCAGCGCAGGACAGGGGAGTAAATATGGCTACACCTTC.